Each of the 30 T cell receptor beta chains below was sequenced from the same sample in a study of blood T cell repertoires in COVID-19. The repertoire was sequenced with immunoSEQ multiplex PCR; TCRdb's copy has only in-frame clones and lacks some. The sample yields about 320,000 clones, around nine tenths seen once. Material for sequencing was PBMCs or T cells enriched from blood (not recorded which). The receptors here all came from a man between 60 and 75 years old who had recovered from COVID-19.

This chain joins TRBV19 and TRBJ1-2; 12 bases are shared with TRBD1. CDR3 length equals 15 residues. Germline V gives CDR1 LNHDA, CDR2 SQIVND (reference sequence). V gave up 6 bases and J gave up 7 bases; unmatched junction bases: 9. The CDR3: CASSISGTGGVGYTF. In DNA, the CDR3 is TGTGCCAGTAGCATCTCCGGGACAGGGGGCGTTGGCTACACCTTC.

V and J are TRBV3-1 (or the pseudogene TRBV3-2) and TRBJ2-1; 12 positions match TRBD2. This CDR3 is 17 amino acids long. Germline V gives CDR1 LGHDT, CDR2 YNNKEL (reference sequence). The V gene end was trimmed by 4 bases and the J gene end by 4 bases; junction bases not matched to a gene: 8. The CDR3 DNA reads as TGTGCCAGCAGCCTTACCGGACTAGCGGGAATATACAATGAGCAGTTCTTC. Its translation: CASSLTGLAGIYNEQFF.

V usage is TRBV7-3 and J usage is TRBJ1-2; D uncertain. The CDR3 runs to 13 residues. Per germline, CDR1 SGHTA and CDR2 FQGTGA. Trimming removed 5 bases at V and 8 bases at J, with 15 bases between. For the CDR3, the DNA is TGTGCCAGCAGCCCCCGCGGATTTGAAGGCTACACCTTC. Protein sequence: CASSPRGFEGYTF.

The CDR3 DNA reads TGTGCCAGCTCACCACCGGACAACACAGATACGCAGTATTTT. Translating gives CASSPPDNTDTQYF. The gene calls are TRBV18 and TRBJ2-3; the D gene is possibly TRBD1 (5 bases). The germline V gene encodes CDR1 KGHSH and CDR2 LQKENI. Trimming removed 0 bases from V and 2 bases from J, with 6 bases in between. This CDR3 contains 14 residues.

This chain joins TRBV28 and TRBJ1-2; 8 positions agree with TRBD1. The germline V gene has CDR1 MDHEN and CDR2 SYDVKM. This CDR3 spans 14 amino acids. With 6 bases clipped from V and 1 base from J, the junction kept 4 bases outside the gene matches. This CDR3 reads CASSSGQGNYGYTF. The CDR3 DNA sequence: TGTGCCAGCAGCTCCGGACAGGGTAACTATGGCTACACCTTC.

This chain uses TRBV2 with TRBJ2-5; the match to TRBD1 covers 7 bases. The germline V gene has CDR1 SNHLY and CDR2 FYNNEI. This CDR3 comprises 13 residues. The junction had 2 bases not matched to a gene; V was cut back by 3 bases and J by 4 bases. The CDR3 coding sequence is TGTGCCAGCAGTGACAAGGGGGCAGAGACCCAGTACTTC. This sequence encodes CASSDKGAETQYF.

This chain joins TRBV11-2 and TRBJ2-1; TRBD1 agrees at 8 bases. This CDR3 spans 16 amino acids. Germline V gene data show CDR1 as SGHAT and CDR2 as FQNNGV. V was clipped by 5 bases and J by 8 bases; unmatched bases: 14. The CDR3 is CASSRAGRAGGDEQFF. CDR3 in DNA: TGTGCCAGCAGCCGGGCGGGAAGGGCAGGGGGCGATGAGCAGTTCTTC.

This chain links TRBV7-9 with TRBJ1-5; 7 nucleotides agree with TRBD1. This CDR3 spans 14 amino acids. Trimming took 5 bases from V and 6 from J; bases not matched to a gene: 7. Per the germline V gene, CDR1 is SEHNR and CDR2 is FQNEAQ (reference sequence). CDR3 region: CASSVTGESQPQHF. DNA for the CDR3: TGTGCCAGCAGCGTTACAGGGGAAAGTCAGCCCCAGCATTTT.

CDR3 in amino acids: CASSLAGVIYEQYF. For the CDR3, the DNA is TGTGCCAGCAGCCTAGCGGGAGTAATATACGAGCAGTACTTC. V and J are TRBV3-1 (or the pseudogene TRBV3-2) and TRBJ2-7; 9 nucleotides align to TRBD2. CDR1 is LGHDT, CDR2 YNNKEL, per germline (reference sequence). The length of the CDR3 is 14 residues. J was trimmed by 4 bases and V by 4 bases; bases with no gene match: 5.

Comments on this clone: Different DNA sequences within this sample yield the same CDR3. This chain connects TRBV30 to TRBJ1-2; the D gene is possibly TRBD1 (6 bases). V was clipped by 4 bases and J by 5 bases, with 14 bases between them. The CDR3 extends over 13 amino acids. The germline CDR1 and CDR2 sequences are GTSNPN and SVGIG (reference sequence). CDR3 sequence reads: CAWTRQGPYGYTF. CDR3 DNA sequence: TGTGCCTGGACGAGGCAGGGGCCATATGGCTACACCTTC.

This chain joins TRBV24-1 and TRBJ2-3, with D maybe TRBD2 (5 bases). The CDR3 is 17 amino acids. V shed 3 bases and J shed 1 base, with 16 bases lying between them. In germline, CDR1 is KGHDR, CDR2 SFDVKD. The CDR3 loop reads CATSDAKLVSGTDTQYF. The DNA of the CDR3 is TGTGCCACCAGTGATGCTAAACTAGTCTCAGGCACAGATACGCAGTATTTT.

In its sample, this clone was seen a few times. The J gene is TRBJ1-3, the V gene TRBV7-2; no clear D. Germline V gene sequence: CDR1 SGHTA, CDR2 FQGNSA. The CDR3 length is 14 residues. V was shortened by 5 bases and J by 3 bases, with 11 bases between the two germline ends. The CDR3 nucleotides read TGTGCCAGCAGCAATCAGGAGGGTGGAAACACCATATATTTT. As protein: CASSNQEGGNTIYF.

The chain recombines TRBV7-9 with TRBJ1-3; no clear D gene. Trimming removed 1 base from V and 2 bases from J, with 9 bases in between. The CDR3 loop spans 15 amino acids. The germline V gene encodes CDR1 SEHNR and CDR2 FQNEAQ (reference sequence). The CDR3 DNA is TGTGCCAGCAGCTTAGAGCGGTCGCCTGGAAACACCATATATTTT. Translation gives CASSLERSPGNTIYF.

The chain carries TRBV7-3 and TRBJ1-4; D remains ambiguous. CDR3 length: 15 amino acids. Per germline, CDR1 SGHTA and CDR2 FQGTGA. The V end was cut by 2 bases, the J end by 1 base, with 8 bases between. CDR3 sequence (DNA): TGTGCCAGCAGCTTACTTCGGGAAACTAATGAAAAACTGTTTTTT. This codes for CASSLLRETNEKLFF. The variable domain in full, with the rest retrieved from reference TRBV7-3 and TRBJ1-4, is GAGVSQTPSNKVTEKGKYVELRCDPISGHTALYWYRQSLGQGPEFLIYFQGTGAADDSGLPNDRFFAVRPEGSVSTLKIQRTERGDSAVYLCASSLLRETNEKLFFGSGTQLSVL.

V gene TRBV5-4 combines with J gene TRBJ2-7, with TRBD1 as a possible D gene (5 bases). The V end lost 7 bases, the J end lost 7 bases, and 18 bases lay between the germline ends. Germline lookup yields CDR1 SGHNT and CDR2 YYREEE (reference sequence). The CDR3 runs 13 residues. The CDR3 here is CASLTQGSLEQYF. The CDR3 region has the DNA TGTGCCAGCTTAACCCAGGGTTCGCTGGAGCAGTACTTC.

The chain combines TRBV30 with TRBJ1-1; D is unresolved. The CDR3 runs to 13 residues. Germline loops: CDR1 GTSNPN, CDR2 SVGIG (reference sequence). V lost 1 base to trimming and J lost 0 bases, with 6 bases between them. The chain's CDR3 is CAWSAYMNTEAFF. The CDR3 coding sequence is TGTGCCTGGAGTGCTTATATGAACACTGAAGCTTTCTTT.

The gene calls are TRBV7-2 and TRBJ2-7; perhaps TRBD2 as D (5 bases). Trimming pared 5 bases from V and 0 bases from J, leaving 14 bases between. CDR1 and CDR2 from the germline V gene are SGHTA and FQGNSA. This CDR3 is 15 amino acids long. The CDR3: CASSTAASGSYEQYF. The CDR3 nucleotides read TGTGCCAGCAGCACCGCCGCGAGCGGCTCCTACGAGCAGTACTTC.

This chain joins TRBV29-1 and TRBJ2-1; 7 positions match TRBD2. CDR1 is SQVTM, CDR2 ANQGSEA, per germline. The CDR3 is 15 amino acids. Trimming at V came to 0 bases and at J to 5 bases, leaving 7 bases not matched to a gene. CDR3 sequence (DNA): TGCAGCGTTGAAGACCGGACTAGTCTCCACAATGAGCAGTTCTTC. Protein: CSVEDRTSLHNEQFF.

CDR3 sequence (DNA): TGTGCCAGCAGCTTAATCGGGGAACTGAGTGAAGCTTTCTTT. It specifies CASSLIGELSEAFF. This chain connects TRBV7-9 to TRBJ1-1; D remains ambiguous. There are 14 residues in the CDR3. In germline, CDR1 is SEHNR, CDR2 FQNEAQ (reference sequence). V was clipped by 2 bases and J by 7 bases, with 14 bases between them.

This clone came up a few times. V is TRBV6-5 and J is TRBJ2-7; D may be TRBD1 (6 bases). The CDR3 runs 14 residues. Trimming took off 5 bases at V and 3 bases at J, with 14 bases between the two ends. Germline lookup yields CDR1 MNHEY and CDR2 SVGAGI. The CDR3 loop reads CASSKQGLGYEQYF. CDR3 in DNA: TGTGCCAGCAGTAAACAGGGCCTTGGCTACGAGCAGTACTTC.

The chain is built from TRBV7-9 and TRBJ1-2; 7 bases match TRBD1. With 4 bases clipped from V and 3 bases from J, the junction kept 2 bases outside the gene matches. This CDR3 comprises 13 residues. Germline CDR1 is SEHNR and CDR2 is FQNEAQ (reference sequence). The CDR3 DNA reads as TGTGCCAGCAGCTCAGGGGGTTACTATGGCTACACCTTC. It specifies CASSSGGYYGYTF.

The chain is built from TRBV27 and TRBJ1-1; D is perhaps TRBD1 (5 bases). Germline CDR1 MNHEY, CDR2 SMNVEV (reference sequence). The CDR3 has 16 residues. V was shortened by 0 bases and J by 6 bases, with 17 bases between the two germline ends. The CDR3 nucleotides read TGTGCCAGCAGTTTATCACGTCCGGGACTGTGGGCTGAAGCTTTCTTT. Protein product: CASSLSRPGLWAEAFF.

The V and J genes are TRBV11-2 and TRBJ1-6; D is uncertain. Trimming shortened V by 6 bases and J by 0 bases, and 12 bases separated the two germline ends. The CDR3 covers 16 residues. Looked up from germline, CDR1 is SGHAT and CDR2 is FQNNGV. CDR3 amino acids: CASSSGDSSYNSPLHF. The CDR3 coding sequence is TGTGCCAGCAGTTCCGGAGATAGCTCCTATAATTCACCCCTCCACTTT.

The chain couples TRBV18 to TRBJ1-1; D is perhaps TRBD1 (5 bases). There are 12 residues in the CDR3. V gave up 5 bases and J gave up 4 bases, with 8 bases separating them. The germline CDR1 and CDR2 sequences are KGHSH and LQKENI. As DNA, the CDR3 is TGTGCCAGCTCAACCGACAGCACTGAAGCTTTCTTT. It yields the protein CASSTDSTEAFF.

The chain has TRBV4-2 and TRBJ2-5; TRBD1 matches 10 bases. Looked up from germline, CDR1 is LGHNA and CDR2 is YNFKEQ. This CDR3 is 17 amino acids long. V lost 1 base, J lost 3 bases, and 8 bases stayed unmatched. As DNA, the CDR3 is TGTGCCAGCAGCCAAGGAACGACAGGGGGCTCGGAAGAGACCCAGTACTTC. The encoded protein is CASSQGTTGGSEETQYF.

In this sample, this clone turned up once. The genes are TRBV7-9 and TRBJ1-6; D is uncertain. The V end lost 1 base, the J end lost 5 bases, and 9 bases lay between the germline ends. The CDR3 loop spans 15 amino acids. CDR1 and CDR2 from the germline V gene are SEHNR and FQNEAQ (reference sequence). The CDR3 DNA sequence: TGTGCCAGCAGCTTAGTGGCAGTCGATAATTCACCCCTCCACTTT. This gives the protein CASSLVAVDNSPLHF.

CDR3 loop: CASSPRGYGYTF. CDR3 nucleotides: TGTGCCAGCTCACCACGCGGCTATGGCTACACCTTC. V and J are TRBV18 and TRBJ1-2; D ambiguous. This CDR3 has 12 amino acids. Per the germline V gene, CDR1 is KGHSH and CDR2 is LQKENI. V shed 1 base and J shed 4 bases, with 4 bases lying between them.

V is TRBV5-4 and J is TRBJ2-1; 8 bases agree with TRBD2. Germline loops: CDR1 SGHNT, CDR2 YYREEE (reference sequence). V shed 1 base and J 8 bases; nucleotides not matched to a gene: 14. The CDR3 length is 17 residues. CDR3 sequence (DNA): TGTGCCAGCAGCTTGACACGCCTCGGGACTAGTCGCGATGAGCAGTTCTTC. It codes for CASSLTRLGTSRDEQFF. Looking up the rest from reference TRBV5-4 and TRBJ2-1 gives the full variable domain: ETGVTQSPTHLIKTRGQQVTLRCSSQSGHNTVSWYQQALGQGPQFIFQYYREEENGRGNFPPRFSGLQFPNYSSELNVNALELDDSALYLCASSLTRLGTSRDEQFFGPGTRLTVL.

V and J are TRBV7-2 and TRBJ1-4, with 9 bases matching TRBD1. After removal of 5 bases from V and 7 bases from J, the junction contained 8 bases not matched to a gene. Germline values: CDR1 SGHTA, CDR2 FQGNSA. The CDR3 totals 15 residues. The CDR3 DNA is TGTGCCAGCAGCCGCCGGACAGGGGTTGGTGAAAAACTGTTTTTT. Translation: CASSRRTGVGEKLFF. Together with reference TRBV7-2 and TRBJ1-4, the CDR3 gives the full variable domain: GAGVSQSPSNKVTEKGKDVELRCDPISGHTALYWYRQSLGQGLEFLIYFQGNSAPDKSGLPSDRFSAERTGGSVSTLTIQRTQQEDSAVYLCASSRRTGVGEKLFFGSGTQLSVL.

The rearrangement links TRBV3-1 (or the pseudogene TRBV3-2) to TRBJ1-2; 9 bases are a match to TRBD1. The CDR3 is 14 amino acids. The germline V gene encodes CDR1 LGHDT and CDR2 YNNKEL (reference sequence). V gave up 6 bases and J gave up 9 bases; unmatched junction bases: 11. The CDR3 nucleotides are TGTGCCAGCAGTCCACAGGGGGCGGAAAGACGCTACACCTTC. Residues: CASSPQGAERRYTF.